This is a list of T cell receptor beta chains from one sample in a study of beta chain features in type 1 diabetes. Clones were sequenced by immunoSEQ multiplex PCR, and TCRdb holds only the in-frame ones, with some missing. The repertoire holds hundreds of thousands of clones, with around 15% as singletons. What was sequenced was naive CD4+ T cells from blood. The receptor source for this set is a man aged 18 to 29 with type 1 diabetes. The CDR3 runs from the conserved cysteine through the conserved F or W. The order of the fields is J gene, V gene, D gene, clone size, CDR3 DNA, CDR3 protein. A D gene is named only where the DNA matches it firmly. For some rows the clone size is stated as once, few or many, or as a class when expanded; others skip it.

TRBJ2-5,TRBV7-2,TRBD2,few,TGTGCCAGCAGCCCTGGGACTAGCGGGGGGGCCGCTTCTGAGACCCAGTACTTC,CASSPGTSGGAASETQYF
TRBJ1-5,TRBV19,-,-,TGTGCCAGTAGCGACCCGAGCAGGGTGATCAATCAGCCCCAGCATTTT,CASSDPSRVINQPQHF
TRBJ1-1,TRBV11-3,-,few,TGTGCCAGCAGTCTTGGACAGAAAGTGAACACTGAAGCTTTCTTT,CASSLGQKVNTEAFF
TRBJ2-1,TRBV27,TRBD2,-,TGTGCCAGCAGAAGGCCCCCGGGACTAGCGGGGGGCAATGAGCAGTTCTTC,CASRRPPGLAGGNEQFF
TRBJ2-1,TRBV9,-,-,TGTGCCAGCAGCCCCAGGCCGGATCCCTACAATGAGCAGTTCTTC,CASSPRPDPYNEQFF
TRBJ1-5,TRBV10-3,TRBD1,-,TGTGCCATCAGTGATTCGGACAGGGAGGGACAGCCCCAGCATTTT,CAISDSDREGQPQHF
TRBJ1-1,TRBV18,-,-,TGTGCCAGCTCACCACCGGGGAGGGTGGGCACTGAAGCTTTCTTT,CASSPPGRVGTEAFF
TRBJ2-1,TRBV10-3,-,few,TGTGCCATCAATCCAGGGGTCAGCTCCTACAATGAGCAGTTCTTC,CAINPGVSSYNEQFF
TRBJ2-3,TRBV18,-,-,TGTGCCAGCTCACCCCGGCAGACCGGGGTTCGCACAGATACGCAGTATTTT,CASSPRQTGVRTDTQYF
TRBJ2-7,TRBV5-1,-,-,TGCGCCAGCAGCTTGGCCGGGAGTCTCGACGAGCAGTACTTC,CASSLAGSLDEQYF
TRBJ1-5,TRBV30,-,few,TGTGCCTGGAGTGTATCGAGTAGCAATCAGCCCCAGCATTTT,CAWSVSSSNQPQHF
TRBJ2-5,TRBV7-8,-,-,TGTGCCAGCAGCTCGGTCTGGGCCGTGAAAGAGACCCAGTACTTC,CASSSVWAVKETQYF
TRBJ2-3,TRBV6-1,-,few,TGTGCCAGCAAGGAGCCCGGGCGGACAGATACGCAGTATTTT,CASKEPGRTDTQYF
TRBJ2-7,TRBV15,TRBD1,few,TGTGCCACCAGCCTACCGGGACAGGGTTCCGAGCAGTACTTC,CATSLPGQGSEQYF
TRBJ2-7,TRBV27,-,-,TGTGCCAGCAGTTTATCGGACAGCTCCTACGAGCAGTACTTC,CASSLSDSSYEQYF
TRBJ2-5,TRBV7-9,-,-,TGTGCCAGCAGCCGGGACAAAAGTCAAGAGACCCAGTACTTC,CASSRDKSQETQYF
TRBJ2-5,TRBV27,TRBD1,few,TGTGCCAGCAGCGGGACAGGGGACCCTCCCCGTACCCAGTACTTC,CASSGTGDPPRTQYF
TRBJ1-2,TRBV5-1,-,-,TGCGCCAGCAGCAGAGGTAGTTCCTATGGCTACACCTTC,CASSRGSSYGYTF
TRBJ2-7,TRBV5-6,-,-,TGTGCCAGCAGCGCCCGGACAGAGCAGTACTTC,CASSARTEQYF
TRBJ2-5,TRBV18,TRBD1,-,TGTGCCAGCTCACCCAGGACAGGGGGCTCAGAGACCCAGTACTTC,CASSPRTGGSETQYF
TRBJ2-6,TRBV6-5,-,few,TGTGCCAGCAGCAGCCTCTCTGGGGCCAACGTCCTGACTTTC,CASSSLSGANVLTF
TRBJ1-2,TRBV14,-,few,TGTGCCAGCAGCCTCACGTCTAACTATGGCTACACCTTC,CASSLTSNYGYTF
TRBJ1-2,TRBV6-1,-,few,TGTGCCAGCAGTGAATTAGTCGGGAGTCTAACCTATGGCTACACCTTC,CASSELVGSLTYGYTF
TRBJ1-2,TRBV30,TRBD1,-,TGTGCCTGGAACCGTTCCCCGACCGGGACAGGGGGCGGCTATGGCTACACCTTC,CAWNRSPTGTGGGYGYTF
TRBJ2-7,TRBV28,-,-,TGTGCCAGCAGTTTTCCGGTCCAAAGGGCCTACGAGCAGTACTTC,CASSFPVQRAYEQYF
TRBJ1-1,TRBV29-1,-,few,TGCAGCGGGATTGAGGGCACTGAAGCTTTCTTT,CSGIEGTEAFF
TRBJ2-3,TRBV10-3,TRBD2,few,TGTGCCATCAGTGAGTCTGCCCTAGCGGGCCTCACAGATACGCAGTATTTT,CAISESALAGLTDTQYF
TRBJ2-7,TRBV2,-,few,TGTGCCAGCAGGAGGGGACGCTACGAGCAGTACTTC,CASRRGRYEQYF
TRBJ2-5,TRBV19,-,-,TGTGCCAGTAATGGCCCCGGGGAGACCCAGTACTTC,CASNGPGETQYF
TRBJ2-7,TRBV4-2,TRBD1,few,TGTGCCAGCCGACAGGGTAGCTCCTACGAGCAGTACTTC,CASRQGSSYEQYF
TRBJ1-5,TRBV18,-,-,TGTGCCAGCTCACCGGAGGATAGCAATCAGCCCCAGCATTTT,CASSPEDSNQPQHF
TRBJ1-2,TRBV5-1,-,-,TGCGCCAGCAGCTTGGAACAGAACTATGGCTACACCTTC,CASSLEQNYGYTF
TRBJ2-3,TRBV18,-,-,TGTGCCAGCACACGAACAGGCCCCACGGGAGATACGCAGTATTTT,CASTRTGPTGDTQYF
TRBJ2-3,TRBV6-4,-,-,TGTGCCAGACTCAGAGTACAGGGTGTAGATACGCAGTATTTT,CARLRVQGVDTQYF
TRBJ1-1,TRBV28,-,few,TGTGCCAGCACAAGCAGGAGCACTGAAGCTTTCTTT,CASTSRSTEAFF
TRBJ2-2,TRBV11-2,TRBD1,few,TGTGCCAGCAGCCTGACAGGGCCCCCGAACACCGGGGAGCTGTTTTTT,CASSLTGPPNTGELFF
TRBJ2-3,TRBV5-4,-,few,TGTGCCAGCAGCCCTAGGACAGATAGCACAGATACGCAGTATTTT,CASSPRTDSTDTQYF
TRBJ2-7,TRBV4-2,-,-,TGTGCCAGCAGCCAAGGTTCAGTTTGGAGGGACCCAACTTACGAGCAGTACTTC,CASSQGSVWRDPTYEQYF
TRBJ1-4,TRBV28,-,few,TGTGCCAGCAGTTTAGCCCCCACGGGGAAACTGTTTTTT,CASSLAPTGKLFF
TRBJ2-7,TRBV5-6,TRBD1,-,TGTGCCAGCGGGACTGTGGGGACAGGGTACGAGCAGTACTTC,CASGTVGTGYEQYF
TRBJ2-5,TRBV7-9,-,-,TGTGCCAGCAGCTTCTACACAACAGGGGAGACCCAGTACTTC,CASSFYTTGETQYF